This is a list of T cell receptor beta chains from one sample in a study of cytomegalovirus exposure and HLA in healthy donors. The assay was immunoSEQ multiplex PCR, and TCRdb's table has in-frame clones only and misses some. The table lists 150,000 or so clones, around two thirds of them singletons. Sequenced: PBMCs. The receptors shown here come from a woman under 30 in good health and CMV-seronegative. The CDR3 runs from the conserved cysteine through the conserved F or W. D genes are given only for firm matches. Only some rows state a clone size, as once, few, many or a class for expanded clones.

>TRBJ2-1|-|-|TRBV28
TGTGCCAGCAGCTCGGGGGGCGGGGGCAACAATGAGCAGTTCTTC
CASSSGGGGNNEQFF
>TRBJ2-1|-|-|TRBV11-2
TGTGCCAGCAGACGTAGCGGTTCCTACAATGAGCAGTTCTTC
CASRRSGSYNEQFF
>TRBJ2-3|-|-|TRBV9
TGTGCCAGCAGCGTAGTTGGGGGCAGCACAGATACGCAGTATTTT
CASSVVGGSTDTQYF
>TRBJ2-3|-|TRBD1|TRBV10-1
TGCGCCAGCAGTGAGCACACAGGGGGTTCCAGCACAGATACGCAGTATTTT
CASSEHTGGSSTDTQYF
>TRBJ2-7|-|-|TRBV27
TGTGCCAGCAGTTTAAACCCCGCCCGCCTAGGGGTCTACGAGCAGTACTTC
CASSLNPARLGVYEQYF
>TRBJ1-2|-|-|TRBV28
TGTGCCAGCAGTTTAACCCGACGGGAATATGGCTACACCTTC
CASSLTRREYGYTF
>TRBJ1-1|-|-|TRBV11-2
TGTGCCAGCATGAGACTGAGTAACATGAACACTGAAGCTTTCTTT
CASMRLSNMNTEAFF
>TRBJ1-1|-|TRBD1|TRBV2
TGTGCCAGCAGTGAAGGGGGGACAGGACAATCGATGAACACTGAAGCTTTCTTT
CASSEGGTGQSMNTEAFF
>TRBJ2-5|-|-|TRBV5-5
TGTGCCAGCAGCCGGCGAGAAGCGGGTGGTTATAAGACCCAGTACTTC
CASSRREAGGYKTQYF
>TRBJ2-3|-|TRBD2|TRBV5-1
TGCGCCAGCAGCCCGGGACTAGCGGGGAGCACAGATACGCAGTATTTT
CASSPGLAGSTDTQYF
>TRBJ2-5|-|-|TRBV4-1
TGCGCCAGCAGCCGATCTTTCGCGACAGAACAAGAGACCCAGTACTTC
CASSRSFATEQETQYF
>TRBJ1-1|few|-|TRBV21-1
TGTGCCAGCAGCAAATTGGAGGGGAACACTGAAGCTTTCTTT
CASSKLEGNTEAFF
>TRBJ2-7|-|TRBD2|TRBV11-2
TGTGCCAGCAGCTTAACTAGCGGGGGGCCCTACGAGCAGTACTTC
CASSLTSGGPYEQYF
>TRBJ2-5|-|TRBD2|TRBV28
TGTGCCAGTACCCGGGGGGGAGAGACCCAGTACTTC
CASTRGGETQYF
>TRBJ2-1|-|-|TRBV11-2
TGTGCCAGCAGCAGAGGTGGGAGCTCCTACAATGAGCAGTTCTTC
CASSRGGSSYNEQFF
>TRBJ1-1|few|-|TRBV25-1
TGTGCCAGCAGTCCCTTGACGCGGGGAGCGCCTGAAGCTTTCTTT
CASSPLTRGAPEAFF
>TRBJ1-1|-|TRBD1|TRBV6-5
TGTGCCAGCAGCCACCAAATGGACAGGGTCACTGAAGCTTTCTTT
CASSHQMDRVTEAFF
>TRBJ2-1|few|TRBD1|TRBV7-3
TGTGCCAGCAGCCTTCTACAGGGGTCCTACAATGAGCAGTTCTTC
CASSLLQGSYNEQFF
>TRBJ1-3|-|TRBD1|TRBV9
TGTGCCAGCAGCACATCGACAGGGGGCTATGGAAACACCATATATTTT
CASSTSTGGYGNTIYF
>TRBJ2-5|few|TRBD2|TRBV9
TGTGCCAGCAGCGCAGCTAGCGGGACGTACCAAGAGACCCAGTACTTC
CASSAASGTYQETQYF
>TRBJ1-1|few|-|TRBV29-1
TGCAGCGGAGGGAATTCGAACACTGAAGCTTTCTTT
CSGGNSNTEAFF
>TRBJ1-2|-|-|TRBV11-2
TGTGCCAGCAGCCCAAGTGGGTTTTCGGGCTATGGCTACACCTTC
CASSPSGFSGYGYTF
>TRBJ2-1|-|TRBD2|TRBV6-5
TGTGCCAGCAGTAGCGGGATCCCCTCCCACAATGAGCAGTTCTTC
CASSSGIPSHNEQFF
>TRBJ2-7|-|-|TRBV14
TGTGCCAGCAGCCAAGAAACCTACGAGCAGTACTTC
CASSQETYEQYF
>TRBJ2-2|-|-|TRBV28
TGTGCCACTACAGACAGGAACACCGGGGAGCTGTTTTTT
CATTDRNTGELFF
>TRBJ1-2|-|TRBD1|TRBV5-6
TGTGCCAGTAGACAGGGAGAGGGGAGAGGCTACACCTTC
CASRQGEGRGYTF
>TRBJ2-1|few|-|TRBV6-6
TGTGCCAGCAGTTACCTCTACTCGAAGTTCTTC
CASSYLYSKFF
>TRBJ1-1|once|-|TRBV6-1
TGTGCCAGCAGTTTTCGGGGTAGTAGCACTGAAGCTTTCTTT
CASSFRGSSTEAFF
>TRBJ2-3|-|TRBD2|TRBV2
TGTGCCAGCAGGAGACTAGCGGGGAGCACAGATACGCAGTATTTT
CASRRLAGSTDTQYF
>TRBJ1-1|once|TRBD1|TRBV6-6
TGTGCCAGCAGTTCTCCGTCCGGGACAGGGTATTCTGAAGCTTTCTTT
CASSSPSGTGYSEAFF
>TRBJ1-3|-|TRBD1|TRBV5-5
TGTGCCAGCAGCGCCGGCATCCTTACAGGGGACTCTGGAAACACCATATATTTT
CASSAGILTGDSGNTIYF
>TRBJ1-2|few|-|TRBV7-8
TGTGCCAGCAGCTTAGCGACAGGCTATGGCTACACCTTC
CASSLATGYGYTF
>TRBJ1-6|-|TRBD1|TRBV5-6
TGTGCCAGCAGCTTGGGAGGGACAGGGCAGTCACCCCTCCACTTT
CASSLGGTGQSPLHF
>TRBJ1-6|-|TRBD1|TRBV29-1
TGCAGCGTGGGATGGACAGGGTCGGGACCCCTCCACTTT
CSVGWTGSGPLHF
>TRBJ2-1|-|-|TRBV29-1
TGCAGCGTTGAAGGCGGGGACTACAATGAGCAGTTCTTC
CSVEGGDYNEQFF
>TRBJ2-5|-|TRBD1|TRBV7-2
TGTGCCAGCAGCTTTACAGGGGGGTTGGAGACCCAGTACTTC
CASSFTGGLETQYF
>TRBJ2-2|-|-|TRBV7-9
TGTGCCAGCAGCCCCCCGGGTAGTGCCGGGGAGCTGTTTTTT
CASSPPGSAGELFF
>TRBJ2-1|-|-|TRBV11-3
TGTGCCAGCAGCCCTGGAGGAAATGAGCAGTTCTTC
CASSPGGNEQFF
>TRBJ2-7|-|-|TRBV7-8
TGTGCCAGCAGCTTAGGGGAGGAGGGGCGCGAAGGGAAGTACTTC
CASSLGEEGREGKYF
>TRBJ1-6|-|-|TRBV14
TGTGCCAGCAGCCACATAAAGTGGAGGGACCCGAAACTTAATTCACCCCTCCACTTT
CASSHIKWRDPKLNSPLHF
>TRBJ2-1|-|TRBD1|TRBV13
TGTGCCAGCAGCTTCGACAGACAGGGGAAGCAGTTCTTC
CASSFDRQGKQFF
>TRBJ1-2|-|TRBD1|TRBV29-1
TGCAGCGTTGAGGACAGGGACTATGGCTACACCTTC
CSVEDRDYGYTF
>TRBJ1-4|-|TRBD1|TRBV4-1
TGCGCCAGCAGCCAAGATGGGACAGGGGGCGATGGTGAAAAACTGTTTTTT
CASSQDGTGGDGEKLFF
>TRBJ2-3|-|-|TRBV2
TGTGCCAGCTCGGGAGTGGGGGTTGTGTCAGATACGCAGTATTTT
CASSGVGVVSDTQYF
>TRBJ1-2|-|TRBD1|TRBV10-3
TGTGCCATCAGCCTACAACAGGGGGCTAACTATGGCTACACCTTC
CAISLQQGANYGYTF
>TRBJ2-2|few|-|TRBV7-2
TGTGCCAGCAGCTTTAGCCCCATCCGACAGACGAACACCGGGGAGCTGTTTTTT
CASSFSPIRQTNTGELFF
>TRBJ2-7|-|-|TRBV6-5
TGTGCCAGCAGTTACGCCGGGGCGGGATACGAGCAGTACTTC
CASSYAGAGYEQYF
>TRBJ2-1|-|-|TRBV5-5
TGTGCCAGCAGCTTCCGAGGTACTATATTTACCTCACTCAATGAGCAGTTCTTC
CASSFRGTIFTSLNEQFF
>TRBJ2-2|-|TRBD1|TRBV9
TGTGCCAGCAGCTCCGGGACAGAAAACACCGGGGAGCTGTTTTTT
CASSSGTENTGELFF
>TRBJ1-6|-|TRBD1|TRBV2
TGTGCCAGCAGTGAGGGACAGGGACTATACTCACCCCTCCACTTT
CASSEGQGLYSPLHF
>TRBJ2-3|-|TRBD1|TRBV10-2
TGCGCCAGCATCCATGAGCGACAGGGGGCAACAGATACGCAGTATTTT
CASIHERQGATDTQYF
>TRBJ1-1|-|TRBD1|TRBV11-2
TGTGCCAGCAGCTTAGACCCGTCGGGACAGGGGAACACTGAAGCTTTCTTT
CASSLDPSGQGNTEAFF
>TRBJ2-2|-|-|TRBV7-9
TGTGCCAGCAGCTTCTTGGGGCGCCGTACCGGGGAGCTGTTTTTT
CASSFLGRRTGELFF
>TRBJ1-1|-|-|TRBV13
TGTGCCAGCAGCTACCGACAGGTCGATTTCGCTGAAGCTTTCTTT
CASSYRQVDFAEAFF
>TRBJ2-7|-|TRBD2|TRBV7-8
TGTGCCAGCAGCTTAGCCTGGCTAGCGGGGGGGGCCTACGAGCAGTACTTC
CASSLAWLAGGAYEQYF
>TRBJ2-2|once|TRBD2|TRBV7-3
TGTGCCAGCAGCAGGGGGACTAGCGGCTGGGGGGAGCTGTTTTTT
CASSRGTSGWGELFF
>TRBJ2-3|once|TRBD2|TRBV10-3
TGTGCCACAACTAGCGGGGGGGCGGGAGATACGCAGTATTTT
CATTSGGAGDTQYF